This paragraph reports one TCR beta chain. The data originate from a study of control samples from healthy donors and cancer patients. J was trimmed by 4 bases and V by 3 bases; bases with no gene match: 2. Germline V gene sequence: CDR1 MNHNS, CDR2 SASEGT. The CDR3 runs 14 residues. Sequencing used immunoSEQ multiplex PCR; TCRdb keeps in-frame clones, though not all of them. The sample has some 70,000 clones, 83% seen once. The clonotype was recovered from a man in his 60s in good health. This chain joins TRBV6-1 and TRBJ2-5, with 10 bases that match TRBD2. The sequencing input was blood. The CDR3 DNA follows: TGTGCCAGCAGTGAGAGCGGGAGGGCAGAGACCCAGTACTTC. Its translation: CASSESGRAETQYF.